This T cell receptor beta chain comes out of a study of read filtering for tumor transcriptome and immune sequencing. Study information: IR-seq gave about 3.5 to 11 million TCR reads per sample; RNA-seq gave roughly 75 to 1,400. Findings of the study overall: RNA-seq captured clonotypes less deeply and reliably than IR-seq.

Sampling of bone marrow took place during active disease in every patient. This clonotype was detected ten times or more. As yet, its antigen is unknown. CDR1 and CDR2 (germline): SGHTA, FQGNSA. This CDR3 region has 13 residues. Trimming shortened V by 3 bases and J by 5 bases, and 10 bases separated the two germline ends. Molecular barcoded adaptors covering alpha/delta and beta/gamma chains were used on 400 to 450 ng RNA. TCRdb analysed the reads with MiXCR anew, one entry per CDR3 protein. The table includes 40,000 to 50,000 distinct CDR3 sequences, roughly 20% detected once. The receptor comes from a donor at least 40 years old with multiple myeloma. Source material: a population of CD138-negative cells sorted from bone marrow. This chain uses TRBV7-2 with TRBJ1-1, with unresolved D. CDR3 protein: CASSFKGLTEAFF. CDR3 coding DNA: TGTGCCAGCAGCTTTAAGGGCCTGACTGAAGCTTTCTTT. Based on the CDR3 plus reference TRBV7-2 and TRBJ1-1, the full variable domain is GAGVSQSPSNKVTEKGKDVELRCDPISGHTALYWYRQSLGQGLEFLIYFQGNSAPDKSGLPSDRFSAERTGGSVSTLTIQRTQQEDSAVYLCASSFKGLTEAFFGQGTRLTVV.